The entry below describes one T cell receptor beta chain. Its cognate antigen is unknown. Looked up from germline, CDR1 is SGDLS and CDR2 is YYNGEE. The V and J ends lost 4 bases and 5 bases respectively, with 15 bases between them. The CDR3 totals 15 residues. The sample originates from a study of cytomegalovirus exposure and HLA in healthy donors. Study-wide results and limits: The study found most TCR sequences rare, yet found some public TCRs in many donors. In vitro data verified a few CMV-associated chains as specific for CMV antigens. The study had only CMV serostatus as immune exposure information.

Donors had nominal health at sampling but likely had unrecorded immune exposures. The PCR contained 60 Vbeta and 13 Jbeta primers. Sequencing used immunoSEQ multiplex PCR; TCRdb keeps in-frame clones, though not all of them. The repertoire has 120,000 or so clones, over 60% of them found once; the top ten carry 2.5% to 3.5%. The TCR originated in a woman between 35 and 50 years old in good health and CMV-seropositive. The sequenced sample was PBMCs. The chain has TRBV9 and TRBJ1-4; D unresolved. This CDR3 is CASSFSVGLNEKLFF. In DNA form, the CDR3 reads TGTGCCAGCAGCTTCAGCGTCGGACTGAATGAAAAACTGTTTTTT. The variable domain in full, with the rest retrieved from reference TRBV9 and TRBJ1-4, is DSGVTQTPKHLITATGQRVTLRCSPRSGDLSVYWYQQSLDQGLQFLIQYYNGEERAKGNILERFSAQQFPDLHSELNLSSLELGDSALYFCASSFSVGLNEKLFFGSGTQLSVL.